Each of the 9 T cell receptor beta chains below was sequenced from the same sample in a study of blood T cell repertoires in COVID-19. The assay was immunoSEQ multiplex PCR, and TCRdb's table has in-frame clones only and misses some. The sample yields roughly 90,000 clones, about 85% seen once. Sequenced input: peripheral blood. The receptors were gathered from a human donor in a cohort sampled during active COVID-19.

The DNA for the CDR3 is TGTGCCAGCAGTCCGGGACTAACGGAAGAGACCCAGTACTTC. It yields the protein CASSPGLTEETQYF. V gene TRBV9 combines with J gene TRBJ2-5, with 7 bases lining up with TRBD2. Germline CDR1 SGDLS, CDR2 YYNGEE. CDR3 length equals 14 residues. V was clipped by 5 bases and J by 3 bases; unmatched bases: 7.

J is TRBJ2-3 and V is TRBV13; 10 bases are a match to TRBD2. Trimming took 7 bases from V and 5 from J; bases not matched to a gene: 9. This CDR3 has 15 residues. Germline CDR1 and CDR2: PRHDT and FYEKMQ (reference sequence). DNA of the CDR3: TGTGCCAGCAACCCCGGGACTAGCGCCCAAGATACGCAGTATTTT. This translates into CASNPGTSAQDTQYF.

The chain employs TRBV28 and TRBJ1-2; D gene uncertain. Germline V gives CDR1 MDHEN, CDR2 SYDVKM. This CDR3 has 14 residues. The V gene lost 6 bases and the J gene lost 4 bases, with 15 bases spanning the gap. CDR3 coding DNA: TGTGCCAGCAGCAAATTGCCGGAGGCCTATGGCTACACCTTC. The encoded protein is CASSKLPEAYGYTF.

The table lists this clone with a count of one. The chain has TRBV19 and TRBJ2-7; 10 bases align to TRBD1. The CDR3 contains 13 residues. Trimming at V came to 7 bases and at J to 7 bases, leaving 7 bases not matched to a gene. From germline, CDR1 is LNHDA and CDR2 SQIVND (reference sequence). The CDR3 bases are TGTGCCAGTACCCGACAGGGGGCGAATGAGCAGTACTTC. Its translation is CASTRQGANEQYF. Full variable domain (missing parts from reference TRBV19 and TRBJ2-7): DGGITQSPKYLFRKEGQNVTLSCEQNLNHDAMYWYRQDPGQGLRLIYYSQIVNDFQKGDIAEGYSVSREKKESFPLTVTSAQKNPTAFYLCASTRQGANEQYFGPGTRLTVT.

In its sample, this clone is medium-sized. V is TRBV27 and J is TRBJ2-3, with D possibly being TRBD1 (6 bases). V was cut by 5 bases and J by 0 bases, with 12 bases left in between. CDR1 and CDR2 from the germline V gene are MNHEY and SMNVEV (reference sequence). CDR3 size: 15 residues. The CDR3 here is CASSPDSTSTDTQYF. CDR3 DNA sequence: TGTGCCAGCAGTCCGGACAGTACTAGCACAGATACGCAGTATTTT.

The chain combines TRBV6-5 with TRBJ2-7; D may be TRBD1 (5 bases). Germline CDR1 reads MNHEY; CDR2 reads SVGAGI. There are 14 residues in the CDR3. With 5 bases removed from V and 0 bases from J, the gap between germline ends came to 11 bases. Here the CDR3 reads CASSQGPLSYEQYF. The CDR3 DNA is TGTGCCAGCAGTCAGGGTCCACTCTCCTACGAGCAGTACTTC.

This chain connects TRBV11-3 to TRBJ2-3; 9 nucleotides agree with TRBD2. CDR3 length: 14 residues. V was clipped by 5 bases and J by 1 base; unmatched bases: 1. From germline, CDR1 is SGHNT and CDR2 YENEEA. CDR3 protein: CASSRTSGTDTQYF. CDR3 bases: TGTGCCAGCAGCCGGACTAGCGGCACAGATACGCAGTATTTT. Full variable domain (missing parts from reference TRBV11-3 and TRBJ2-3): EAGVVQSPRYKIIEKKQPVAFWCNPISGHNTLYWYLQNLGQGPELLIRYENEEAVDDSQLPKDRFSAERLKGVDSTLKIQPAELGDSAVYLCASSRTSGTDTQYFGPGTRLTVL.

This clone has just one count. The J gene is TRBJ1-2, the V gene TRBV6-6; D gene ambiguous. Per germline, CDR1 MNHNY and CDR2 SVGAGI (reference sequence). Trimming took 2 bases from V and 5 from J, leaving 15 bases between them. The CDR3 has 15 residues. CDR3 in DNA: TGTGCCAGCAGTTACATAGAGGGAAAGGTGTATGGCTACACCTTC. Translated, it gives CASSYIEGKVYGYTF.

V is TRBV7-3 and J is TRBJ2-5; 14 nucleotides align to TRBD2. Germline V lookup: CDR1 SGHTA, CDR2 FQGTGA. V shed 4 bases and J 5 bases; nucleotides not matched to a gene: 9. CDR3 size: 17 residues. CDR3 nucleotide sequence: TGTGCCAGCAGCTCCGGGACTAGCGGGGGCTGGGAGGAGACCCAGTACTTC. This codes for CASSSGTSGGWEETQYF.